The T cell receptor (beta chain) under discussion was sequenced for a study of blood T cell repertoires in COVID-19. Overall study: The United States, Italy and Spain provided the acute and convalescent COVID-19 samples. Sample material is recorded as cDNA or gDNA derived from T cells, B-cell-depleted T cells, or PBMCs.

Germline V lookup: CDR1 KGHSH, CDR2 LQKENI. V lost 6 bases, J lost 5 bases, and 7 bases stayed unmatched. The length of the CDR3 is 14 residues. In the original analysis: Amplification of reference gene primers was used by the study to estimate nucleated cell counts. Profiled with immunoSEQ multiplex PCR; TCRdb holds only in-frame clones, not every one. D and trimming come from the DNA, and the V and J calls and clone size come from that table. The data hold roughly 62,000 clones, with 70% to 80% observed a single time. Sequenced: peripheral blood. J is TRBJ2-1 and V is TRBV18; 7 bases line up with TRBD1. This receptor was taken from a man aged 55 to 70 with acute or convalescent COVID-19. The CDR3 region is CASSSRQGDNEQFF. CDR3 in DNA: TGTGCCAGCTCGAGCCGACAGGGAGACAATGAGCAGTTCTTC.